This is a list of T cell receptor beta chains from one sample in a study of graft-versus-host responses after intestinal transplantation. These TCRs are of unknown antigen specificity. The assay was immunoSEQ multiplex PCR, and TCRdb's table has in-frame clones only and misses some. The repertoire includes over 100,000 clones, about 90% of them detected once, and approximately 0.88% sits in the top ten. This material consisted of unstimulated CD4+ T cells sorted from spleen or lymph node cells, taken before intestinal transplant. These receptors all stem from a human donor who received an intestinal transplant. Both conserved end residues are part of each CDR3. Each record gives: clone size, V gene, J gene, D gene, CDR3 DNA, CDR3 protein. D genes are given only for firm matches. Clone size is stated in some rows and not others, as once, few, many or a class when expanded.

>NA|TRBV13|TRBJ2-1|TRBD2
TGTGCCAGCAGCTCCAGGGCCGGGGGGGATGAGCAGTTCTTC
CASSSRAGGDEQFF
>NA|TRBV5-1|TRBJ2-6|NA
TGCGCCAGCAAGGGGGATACTGGGGCCAACGTCCTGACTTTC
CASKGDTGANVLTF
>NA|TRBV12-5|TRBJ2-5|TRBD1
TGTGCTAGTGGTTCCGATCGGACAGGGAGGATGGAGACCCAGTACTTC
CASGSDRTGRMETQYF
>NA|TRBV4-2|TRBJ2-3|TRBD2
TGTGCCAGCAGCCCGGGACTAGCGGGGGATACGCAGTATTTT
CASSPGLAGDTQYF
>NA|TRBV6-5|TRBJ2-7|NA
TGTGCCAGCAGTGAAGGGCGGAGCTACGAGCAGTACTTC
CASSEGRSYEQYF
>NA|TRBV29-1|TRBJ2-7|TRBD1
TGCAGCGTTGATGGTGTAGCAGGGGGAGCCTACGAGCAGTACTTC
CSVDGVAGGAYEQYF
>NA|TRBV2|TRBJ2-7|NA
TGTGCCAGCAGTGGGGTGGCAGGGGACGAGCAGTACTTC
CASSGVAGDEQYF
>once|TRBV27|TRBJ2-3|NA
TGTGCCAGCAGTCTGGGACCGCGCACAGATACGCAGTATTTT
CASSLGPRTDTQYF
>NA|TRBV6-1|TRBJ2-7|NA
TGTGCCAGCAGACCGAGTCTCCGGGAGCGGGAGCAGTACTTC
CASRPSLREREQYF
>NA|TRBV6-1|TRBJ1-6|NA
TGTGCCAGCAGCCAAAACAGGGAATTACCCCTCCACTTT
CASSQNRELPLHF
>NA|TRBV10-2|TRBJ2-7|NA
TGCGCCAGCCTCTTGGACGGGGCCTACGAGCAGTACTTC
CASLLDGAYEQYF
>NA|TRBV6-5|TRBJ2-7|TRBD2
TGTGCCAGCACCCCCCGACTAGCGGGAGTCTACGAGCAGTACTTC
CASTPRLAGVYEQYF
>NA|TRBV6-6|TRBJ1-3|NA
TGTGCCAGCAGTTTAAACATAGACACCATATATTTT
CASSLNIDTIYF
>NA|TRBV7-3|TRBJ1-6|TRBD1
TGTGCCAGCTCCAAAGGGACAGGCAATTCACCCCTCCACTTT
CASSKGTGNSPLHF
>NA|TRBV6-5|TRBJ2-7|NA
TGTGCCAGCAGGCGGGACAGCCATATCTCCTACGAGCAGTACTTC
CASRRDSHISYEQYF
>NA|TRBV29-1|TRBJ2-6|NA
TGCAGCGCGACAGGCCCTGGAGGGGCCAACGTCCTGACTTTC
CSATGPGGANVLTF
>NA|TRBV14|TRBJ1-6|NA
TGTGCCAGCAGCCAAAGGAGCTCCTATAATTCACCCCTCCACTTT
CASSQRSSYNSPLHF
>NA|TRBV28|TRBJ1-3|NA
TGTGCCAGCAGTTCCACCCCACAGGAAACTGGAAACACCATATATTTT
CASSSTPQETGNTIYF
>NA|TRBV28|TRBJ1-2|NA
TGTGCCAGCAGTTCGGGACAATCCTATGGCTACACCTTC
CASSSGQSYGYTF
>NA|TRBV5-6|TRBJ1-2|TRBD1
TGTGCCAGCAGCTTGCTAGAACGACAGGGGAACTATGGCTACACCTTC
CASSLLERQGNYGYTF
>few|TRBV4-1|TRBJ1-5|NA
TGCGCCAGCAGCCAAGAGCCCCCGGGGGTCAATCAGCCCCAGCATTTT
CASSQEPPGVNQPQHF
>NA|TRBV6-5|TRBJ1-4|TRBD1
TGTGCCAGCAGCCCGACAGGGGGCTGGGAAAAACTGTTTTTT
CASSPTGGWEKLFF